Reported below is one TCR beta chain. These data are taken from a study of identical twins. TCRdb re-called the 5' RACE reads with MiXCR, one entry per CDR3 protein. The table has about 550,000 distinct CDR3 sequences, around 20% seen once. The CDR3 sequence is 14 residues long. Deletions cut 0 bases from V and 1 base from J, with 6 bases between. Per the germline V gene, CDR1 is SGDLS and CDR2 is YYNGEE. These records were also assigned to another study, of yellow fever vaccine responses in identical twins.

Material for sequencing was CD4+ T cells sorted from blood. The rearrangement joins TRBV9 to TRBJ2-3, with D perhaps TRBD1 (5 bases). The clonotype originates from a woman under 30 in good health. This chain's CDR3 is CASSVEGGTDTQYF. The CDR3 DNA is TGTGCCAGCAGCGTAGAAGGGGGCACAGATACGCAGTATTTT.